The entry below describes one T cell receptor beta chain. The antigen remains undetermined. This sample stems from a study of T cell responses to AZD1222 COVID-19 vaccine. Germline CDR1 LGHDT, CDR2 YNNKEL (reference sequence). With 4 bases removed from V and 0 bases from J, the gap between germline ends came to 16 bases. The CDR3 length is 17 residues. Study conclusions and caveats: Elevations in Spike-specific TCR breadth and depth followed administration of two AZD1222 doses. Clonal diversity was possibly underestimated; the donors were predominantly white British and more often female. The study identified only six AZD1222 recipients as seropositive at baseline.

Produced via immunoSEQ multiplex PCR; TCRdb's table is partial and in-frame only. The table shows about 140,000 clones, with 85% to 95% occurring only once. Sequences were derived from peripheral blood, sampled on day 0 of MenACWY control vaccination. The chain links TRBV3-1 (or the pseudogene TRBV3-2) to TRBJ1-3; D is undetermined. The sequence came from an adult in good health. CDR3 in amino acids: CASSLSPGLLSGNTIYF. The CDR3 nucleotides read TGTGCCAGCAGCCTTTCTCCCGGGCTACTCTCTGGAAACACCATATATTTT.